The 2 T cell receptor beta chains given below trace back to one sample, sequenced in a study of T cells in Graves' hyperthyroidism and ophthalmopathy. The investigators amplified TCR beta CDR3 regions from RNA transcripts. The HTBI set primed first-round TCR CDR3 RT-PCR. From the multiplex PCR reads, TCRdb called clonotypes with MiXCR, one entry per CDR3 protein. The data show 390,000 or so distinct CDR3 sequences, with approximately 15% seen just once and less than 15% held by the top ten. Sequencing was performed on blood. These receptors were taken from a man between 18 and 35 years old with Graves' ophthalmopathy.

Ten or more counts support this clonotype. This chain uses TRBV12-3 or TRBV12-4 with TRBJ2-3; the D call may be TRBD1 or TRBD2 (5 bases each). The CDR3 is 12 residues long. V lost 6 bases, J lost 10 bases, and 14 bases lay in between. In nucleotides, the CDR3 is TGTGCCAGCAGACGGGACCTCTCAGCGCAGTATTTT. Its protein product is CASRRDLSAQYF.

This clonotype occurred many times. The V gene is TRBV14, the J gene TRBJ2-7; D possibly uses TRBD1 or TRBD2 (5 bases each). Germline CDR1 and CDR2: SGHDN and FVKESK. V was trimmed by 1 base and J by 6 bases, leaving 16 bases between them. The CDR3 loop spans 15 amino acids. In DNA, the CDR3 is TGTGCCAGCAGCCAAGTTTTTTTGAGTGGGGGCGAGCAGTACTTC. Protein sequence: CASSQVFLSGGEQYF.